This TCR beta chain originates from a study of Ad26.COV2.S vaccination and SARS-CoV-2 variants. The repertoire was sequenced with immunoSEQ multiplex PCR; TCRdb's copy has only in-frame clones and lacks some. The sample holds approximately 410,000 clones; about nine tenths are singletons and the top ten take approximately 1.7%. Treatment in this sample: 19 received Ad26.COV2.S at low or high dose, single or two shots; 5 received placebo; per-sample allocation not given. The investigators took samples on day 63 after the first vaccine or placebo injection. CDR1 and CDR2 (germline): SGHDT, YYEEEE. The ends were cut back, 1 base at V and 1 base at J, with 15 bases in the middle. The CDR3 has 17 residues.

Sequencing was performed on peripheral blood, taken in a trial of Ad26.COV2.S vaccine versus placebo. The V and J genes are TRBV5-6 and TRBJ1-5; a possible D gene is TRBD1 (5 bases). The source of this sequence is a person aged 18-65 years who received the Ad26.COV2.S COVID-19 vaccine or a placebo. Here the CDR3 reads CASSLRVWGDSNQPQHF. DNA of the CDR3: TGTGCCAGCAGCTTGAGAGTATGGGGGGACAGCAATCAGCCCCAGCATTTT.